This T cell receptor beta chain was retrieved from a study of shared T cell receptors in the human thymus. This CDR3 is built from 16 residues. Germline loops: CDR1 MNHEY, CDR2 SMNVEV (reference sequence). The V gene end was trimmed by 1 base and the J gene end by 6 bases; junction bases not matched to a gene: 8. Using immunoSEQ multiplex PCR, the repertoire was profiled, and TCRdb retains in-frame clones only, with some absent. The sample contains 600,000 or so clones, 87% of which appear only once. These data also featured in a second study, about human thymus T cells. That paper adds: Resections from corrective heart surgery supplied the thymus tissue. What appeared biased in thymic and blood repertoires was the usage of V and J genes.

The chain couples TRBV27 to TRBJ2-1; 8 bases line up with TRBD1. Sequencing was carried out using thymocytes. The receptor was derived from a boy in the first two years of life with a congenital heart defect. CDR3 DNA: TGTGCCAGCAGTTTATACGACAGGGGATCCCCCAATGAGCAGTTCTTC. As protein: CASSLYDRGSPNEQFF.